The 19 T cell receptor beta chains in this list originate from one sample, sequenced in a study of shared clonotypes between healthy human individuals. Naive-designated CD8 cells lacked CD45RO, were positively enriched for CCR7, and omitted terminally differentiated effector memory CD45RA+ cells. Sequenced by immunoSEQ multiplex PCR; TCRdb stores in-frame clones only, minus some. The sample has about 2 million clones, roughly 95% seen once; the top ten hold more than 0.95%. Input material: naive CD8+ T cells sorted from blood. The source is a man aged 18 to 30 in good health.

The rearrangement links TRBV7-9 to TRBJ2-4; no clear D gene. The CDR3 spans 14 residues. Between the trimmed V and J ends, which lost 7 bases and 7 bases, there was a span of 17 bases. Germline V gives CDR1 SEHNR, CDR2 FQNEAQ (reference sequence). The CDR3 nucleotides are TGTGCCAGCATCAATACACTCCTCGGGAACATTCAGTACTTC. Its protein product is CASINTLLGNIQYF.

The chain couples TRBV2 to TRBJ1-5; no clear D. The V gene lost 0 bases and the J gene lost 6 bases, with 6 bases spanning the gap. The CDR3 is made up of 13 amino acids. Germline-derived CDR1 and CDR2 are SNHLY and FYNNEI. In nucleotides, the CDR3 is TGTGCCAGCAGTGAAGCACGGAGTCAGCCCCAGCATTTT. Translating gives CASSEARSQPQHF.

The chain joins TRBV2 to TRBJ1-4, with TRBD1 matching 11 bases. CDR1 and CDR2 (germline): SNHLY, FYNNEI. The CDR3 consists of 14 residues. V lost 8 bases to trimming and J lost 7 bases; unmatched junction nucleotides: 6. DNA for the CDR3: TGTGCCAGCCGAGGGACAGGGGGACTTGAAAAACTGTTTTTT. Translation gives CASRGTGGLEKLFF. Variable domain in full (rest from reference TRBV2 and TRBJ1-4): EPEVTQTPSHQVTQMGQEVILRCVPISNHLYFYWYRQILGQKVEFLVSFYNNEISEKSEIFDDQFSVERPDGSNFTLKIRSTKLEDSAMYFCASRGTGGLEKLFFGSGTQLSVL.

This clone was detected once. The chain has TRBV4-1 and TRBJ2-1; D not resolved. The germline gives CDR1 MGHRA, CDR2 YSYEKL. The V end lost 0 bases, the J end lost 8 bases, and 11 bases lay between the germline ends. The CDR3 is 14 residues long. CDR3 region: CASSQERVWDEQFF. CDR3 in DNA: TGCGCCAGCAGCCAAGAAAGGGTTTGGGATGAGCAGTTCTTC.

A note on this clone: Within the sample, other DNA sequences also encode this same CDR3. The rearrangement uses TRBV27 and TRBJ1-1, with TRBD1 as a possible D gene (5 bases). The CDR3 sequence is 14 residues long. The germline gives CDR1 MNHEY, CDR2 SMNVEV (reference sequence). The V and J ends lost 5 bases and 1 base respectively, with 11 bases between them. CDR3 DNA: TGTGCCAGCAGTCCGGTTGGGGGGAACACTGAAGCTTTCTTT. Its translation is CASSPVGGNTEAFF.

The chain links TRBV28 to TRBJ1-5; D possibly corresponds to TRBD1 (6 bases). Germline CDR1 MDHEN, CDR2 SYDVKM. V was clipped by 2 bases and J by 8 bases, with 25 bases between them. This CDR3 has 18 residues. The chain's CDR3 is CASSLKGLLGGSREPQHF. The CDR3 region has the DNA TGTGCCAGCAGTTTAAAGGGGTTACTAGGGGGGTCAAGGGAGCCCCAGCATTTT.

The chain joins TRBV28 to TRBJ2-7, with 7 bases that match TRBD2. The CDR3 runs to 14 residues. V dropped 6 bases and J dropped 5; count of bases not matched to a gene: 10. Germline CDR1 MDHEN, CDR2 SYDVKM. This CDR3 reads CASSPTGTTDEQYF. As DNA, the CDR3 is TGTGCCAGCAGCCCCACCGGGACTACGGACGAGCAGTACTTC.

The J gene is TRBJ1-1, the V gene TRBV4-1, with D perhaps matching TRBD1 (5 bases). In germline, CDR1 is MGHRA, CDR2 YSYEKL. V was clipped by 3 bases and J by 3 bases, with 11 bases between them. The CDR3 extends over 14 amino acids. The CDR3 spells CASSQQGEDTEAFF. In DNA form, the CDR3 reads TGCGCCAGCAGCCAGCAGGGAGAGGACACTGAAGCTTTCTTT.

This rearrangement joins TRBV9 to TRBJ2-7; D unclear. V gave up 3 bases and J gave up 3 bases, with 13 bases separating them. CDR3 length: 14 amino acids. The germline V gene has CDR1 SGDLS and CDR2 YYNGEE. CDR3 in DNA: TGTGCCAGCAGCGGCCACGGATCCAGCTACGAGCAGTACTTC. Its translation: CASSGHGSSYEQYF.

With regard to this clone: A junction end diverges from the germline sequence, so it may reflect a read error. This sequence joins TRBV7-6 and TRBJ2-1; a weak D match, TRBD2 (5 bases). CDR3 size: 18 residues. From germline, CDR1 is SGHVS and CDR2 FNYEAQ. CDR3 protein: CASGLLLGSLGDYNEQFF. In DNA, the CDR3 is TGTGCCAGCGGCTTATTATTAGGGAGTTTGGGTGACTACAATGAGCAGTTCTTC.

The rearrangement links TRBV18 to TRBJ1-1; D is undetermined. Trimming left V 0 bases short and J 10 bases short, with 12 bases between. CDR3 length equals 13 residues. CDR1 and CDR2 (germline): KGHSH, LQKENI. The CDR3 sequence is CASSPPGSPSAFF. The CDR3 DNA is TGTGCCAGCTCACCACCAGGGTCTCCCTCAGCTTTCTTT.

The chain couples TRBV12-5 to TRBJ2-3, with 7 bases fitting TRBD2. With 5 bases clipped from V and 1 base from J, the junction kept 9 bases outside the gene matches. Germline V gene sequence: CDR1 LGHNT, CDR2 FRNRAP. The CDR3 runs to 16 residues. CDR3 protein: CASGPVVRGGTDTQYF. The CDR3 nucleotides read TGTGCTAGTGGTCCGGTTGTTCGGGGGGGCACAGATACGCAGTATTTT.

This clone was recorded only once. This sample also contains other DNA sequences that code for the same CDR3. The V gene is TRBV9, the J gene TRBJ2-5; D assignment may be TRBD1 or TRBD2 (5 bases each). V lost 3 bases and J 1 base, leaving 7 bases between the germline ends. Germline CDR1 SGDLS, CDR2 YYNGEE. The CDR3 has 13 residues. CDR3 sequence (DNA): TGTGCCAGCAGCGGTGGGACCCAAGAGACCCAGTACTTC. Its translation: CASSGGTQETQYF.

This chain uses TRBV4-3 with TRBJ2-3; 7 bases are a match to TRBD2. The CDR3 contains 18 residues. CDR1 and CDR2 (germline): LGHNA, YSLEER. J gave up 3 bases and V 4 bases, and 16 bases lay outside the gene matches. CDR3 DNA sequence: TGCGCCAGCAGCCCCCTTTATTCCAGCGGGAAACCAACAGATACGCAGTATTTT. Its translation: CASSPLYSSGKPTDTQYF.

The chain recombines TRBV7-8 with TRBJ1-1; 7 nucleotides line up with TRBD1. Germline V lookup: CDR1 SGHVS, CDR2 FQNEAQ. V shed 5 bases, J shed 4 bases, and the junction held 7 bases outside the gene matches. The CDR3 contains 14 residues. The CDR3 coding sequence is TGTGCCAGCAGCCTAACGACAGGGAGCACTGAAGCTTTCTTT. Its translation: CASSLTTGSTEAFF.

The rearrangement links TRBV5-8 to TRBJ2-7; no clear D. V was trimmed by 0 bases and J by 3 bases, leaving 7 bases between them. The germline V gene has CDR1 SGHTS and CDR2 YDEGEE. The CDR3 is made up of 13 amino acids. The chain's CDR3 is CASSLGHIYEQYF. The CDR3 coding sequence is TGTGCCAGCAGCTTGGGCCATATCTACGAGCAGTACTTC. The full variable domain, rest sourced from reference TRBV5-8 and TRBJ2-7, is EAGVTQSPTHLIKTRGQQATLRCSPISGHTSVYWYQQALGLGLQFLLWYDEGEERNRGNFPPRFSGRQFPNYSSELNVNALELEDSALYLCASSLGHIYEQYFGPGTRLTVT.

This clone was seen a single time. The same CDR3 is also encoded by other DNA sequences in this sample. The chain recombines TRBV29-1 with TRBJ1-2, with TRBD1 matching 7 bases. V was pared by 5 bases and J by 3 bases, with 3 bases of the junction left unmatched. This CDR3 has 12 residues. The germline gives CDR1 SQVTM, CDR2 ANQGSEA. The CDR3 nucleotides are TGCAGCGTTACCGGGACAGACTATGGCTACACCTTC. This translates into CSVTGTDYGYTF.

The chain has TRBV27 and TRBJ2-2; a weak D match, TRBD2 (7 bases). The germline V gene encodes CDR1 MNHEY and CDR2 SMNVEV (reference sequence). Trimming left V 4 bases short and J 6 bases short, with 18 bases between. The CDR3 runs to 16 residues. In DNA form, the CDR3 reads TGTGCCAGCAGTTCGGGGGCGGGGGCTGGCCCCGGGGAGCTGTTTTTT. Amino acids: CASSSGAGAGPGELFF.

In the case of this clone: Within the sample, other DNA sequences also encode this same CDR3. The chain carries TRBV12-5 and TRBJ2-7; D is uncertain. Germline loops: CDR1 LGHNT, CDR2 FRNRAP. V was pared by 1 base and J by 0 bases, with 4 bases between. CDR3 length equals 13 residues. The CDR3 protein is CASGLGASYEQYF. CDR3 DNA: TGTGCTAGTGGTTTGGGGGCCTCCTACGAGCAGTACTTC. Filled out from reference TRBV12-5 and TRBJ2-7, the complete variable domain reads DARVTQTPRHKVTEMGQEVTMRCQPILGHNTVFWYRQTMMQGLELLAYFRNRAPLDDSGMPKDRFSAEMPDATLATLKIQPSEPRDSAVYFCASGLGASYEQYFGPGTRLTVT.